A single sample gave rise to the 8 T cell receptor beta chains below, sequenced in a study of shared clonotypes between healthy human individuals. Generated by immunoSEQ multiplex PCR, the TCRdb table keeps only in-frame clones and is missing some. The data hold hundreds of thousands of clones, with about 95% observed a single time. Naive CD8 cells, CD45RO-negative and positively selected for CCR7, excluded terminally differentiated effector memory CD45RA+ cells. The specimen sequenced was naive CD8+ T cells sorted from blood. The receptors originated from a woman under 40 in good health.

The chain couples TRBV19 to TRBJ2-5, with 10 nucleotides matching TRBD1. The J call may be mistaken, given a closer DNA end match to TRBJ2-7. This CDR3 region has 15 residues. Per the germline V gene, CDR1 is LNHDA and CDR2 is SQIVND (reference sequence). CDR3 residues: CATSPGGQGAYEQYF. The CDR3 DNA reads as TGTGCCACTTCCCCGGGCGGACAGGGGGCCTACGAGCAGTACTTC.

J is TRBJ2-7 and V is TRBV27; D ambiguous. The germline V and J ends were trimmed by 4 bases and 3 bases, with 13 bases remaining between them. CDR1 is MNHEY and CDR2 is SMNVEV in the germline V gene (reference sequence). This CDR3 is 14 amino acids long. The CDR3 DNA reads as TGTGCCAGCAGTTCGTACTTGAACCACTACGAGCAGTACTTC. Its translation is CASSSYLNHYEQYF.

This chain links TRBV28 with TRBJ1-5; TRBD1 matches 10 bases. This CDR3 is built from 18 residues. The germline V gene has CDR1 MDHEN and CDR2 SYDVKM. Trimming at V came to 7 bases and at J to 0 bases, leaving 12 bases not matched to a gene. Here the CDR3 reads CASIPWGTGDLSNQPQHF. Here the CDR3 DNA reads TGTGCCAGCATCCCGTGGGGGACAGGGGACCTTAGCAATCAGCCCCAGCATTTT.

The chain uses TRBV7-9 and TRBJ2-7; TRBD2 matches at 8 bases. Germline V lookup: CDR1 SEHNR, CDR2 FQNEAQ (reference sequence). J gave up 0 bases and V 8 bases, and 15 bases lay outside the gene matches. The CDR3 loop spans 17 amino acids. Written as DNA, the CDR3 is TGTGCCAGCGGTCCTCCCAGGATAGGGACTAGCTCCTACGAGCAGTACTTC. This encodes CASGPPRIGTSSYEQYF.

The CDR3 DNA reads TGTGCCAGCACCTTGGGACTAGCGGCTTCCTACGAGCAGTACTTC. As protein: CASTLGLAASYEQYF. The rearrangement uses TRBV11-2 and TRBJ2-7, with TRBD2 matching 11 bases. The ends lost 7 bases at V and 1 base at J; junction bases unmatched: 6. The germline CDR1 and CDR2 sequences are SGHAT and FQNNGV. This CDR3 spans 15 amino acids.

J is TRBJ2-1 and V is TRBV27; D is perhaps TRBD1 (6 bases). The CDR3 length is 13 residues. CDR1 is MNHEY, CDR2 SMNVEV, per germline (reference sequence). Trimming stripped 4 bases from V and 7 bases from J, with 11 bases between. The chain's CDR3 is CASSSKGVNEQFF. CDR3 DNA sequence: TGTGCCAGCAGTTCCAAGGGGGTGAATGAGCAGTTCTTC.

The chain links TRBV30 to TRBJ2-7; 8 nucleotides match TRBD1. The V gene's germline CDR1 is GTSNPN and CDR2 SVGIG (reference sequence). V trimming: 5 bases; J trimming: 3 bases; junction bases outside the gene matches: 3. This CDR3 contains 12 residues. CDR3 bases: TGTGCCTGGGGGGACAGGTACTACGAGCAGTACTTC. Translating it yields CAWGDRYYEQYF.

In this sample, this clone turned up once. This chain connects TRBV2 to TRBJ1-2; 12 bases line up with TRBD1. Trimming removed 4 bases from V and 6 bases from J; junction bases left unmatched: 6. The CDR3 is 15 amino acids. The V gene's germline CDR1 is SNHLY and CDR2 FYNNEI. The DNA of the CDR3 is TGTGCCAGCAGTGTCCCGGGACAGGGGGCGCATGGCTACACCTTC. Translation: CASSVPGQGAHGYTF.